This T cell receptor (beta chain) came from a study of radiation and T cells in renal cell carcinoma. V was clipped by 3 bases and J by 5 bases; unmatched bases: 11. CDR1 is GTSNPN, CDR2 SVGIG, per germline (reference sequence). CDR3 size: 15 residues. Noted treatment: treatment-naive control, cytoreductive nephrectomy. Control tumors came from a handful of females and about 11 males, aged roughly 35 to 82. A word on this clone: The target antigen is unknown.

General study results and limits: Compared with controls, irradiated tumors had more, larger dominant CDR3 motifs.

This table comes from immunoSEQ multiplex PCR, and its TCRdb copy is limited to in-frame clones, with some not included. The profile shows some 16,000 clones, roughly 50% of them singletons. This sample comprised tumor tissue, obtained from a patient whose treatment was nephrectomy without radiotherapy. The receptor was derived from a man over 45 with renal cell carcinoma. The chain links TRBV30 to TRBJ2-7; TRBD2 matches 9 bases. This CDR3 is CAWRVDAGGLHEQYF. CDR3 in DNA: TGTGCCTGGAGGGTCGACGCGGGAGGGCTCCACGAGCAGTACTTC.